The clone carrying this TCR beta chain was counted between two and nine times. Its antigen is as yet unknown. Unmatched junction bases numbered 6, after V lost 7 bases and J lost 9 bases. Germline values: CDR1 MNHNS, CDR2 SASEGT. The CDR3 is 14 residues long. 13 Jbeta primers and 60 Vbeta primers were used for the PCR. Repertoires were generated with immunoSEQ multiplex PCR, while TCRdb's copy carries only in-frame clones and drops some. The sample has fewer than 200,000 clones, around 78% seen once. The data are from a study of cytomegalovirus exposure and HLA in healthy donors. Study conclusions and caveats: Researchers had no immune exposure information except CMV serostatus available. In vitro confirmation showed a few CMV-associated chains to be CMV antigen specific. A later analysis reportedly found fewer N-insertions in an Asian-associated ancestry cluster than the roughly 670-donor mean.

The sequenced sample consisted of PBMCs. This chain joins TRBV6-1 and TRBJ1-6; 10 nucleotides align to TRBD1. The sequence was collected from a woman aged 25-40 years in good health and CMV-seropositive. For the CDR3, the DNA is TGTGCCAGCACCAGGGACAGGGGTGGTTCACCCCTCCACTTT. Encoded protein: CASTRDRGGSPLHF.